The 5 T cell receptor beta chains presented below share a single source sample, sequenced in a study of T-cell reconstitution after alpha-beta-depleted transplantation in children. As it was prepared, the TCRbeta library received unique molecular identifiers. Via MiXCR, TCRdb re-called the PCR reads, giving one row per CDR3 protein. The sample comprises 7,300 or so distinct CDR3 sequences, around 15% of which are singletons, and 13% to 15% rests with the top ten. Sample: PBMCs, taken before TCRalphabeta/CD19-depleted stem cell transplant. These receptors originate from a boy aged 2 to 10 with acute lymphoblastic leukemia, due to receive a stem cell transplant.

This clonotype appeared many times. This chain joins TRBV20-1 and TRBJ2-5, with TRBD1 matching 10 bases. Germline CDR1 DFQATT, CDR2 SNEGSKA (reference sequence). This CDR3 spans 15 amino acids. The J segment lost 5 bases and the V segment lost 5 bases, leaving 11 bases of the junction unmatched. The CDR3 DNA reads as TGCAGTGCTCCCCCCCTAGGGACAGGGGAGGAGACCCAGTACTTC. Translating gives CSAPPLGTGEETQYF.

This clonotype was seen ten or more times. This chain links TRBV6-2 or TRBV6-3 with TRBJ1-5, with D unclear. The CDR3 consists of 15 residues. Per the germline V gene, CDR1 is MNHEY and CDR2 is SVGEGT. Trimming left V 5 bases short and J 0 bases short, with 11 bases between. The CDR3 here is CASSATSLSNQPQHF. The CDR3 nucleotides read TGTGCCAGCAGTGCTACATCCCTTAGCAATCAGCCCCAGCATTTT.

This clonotype was recorded many times. The chain is built from TRBV27 and TRBJ2-7, with TRBD2 as a possible D gene (5 bases). There are 16 residues in the CDR3. From germline, CDR1 is MNHEY and CDR2 SMNVEV (reference sequence). Deletions cut 4 bases from V and 0 bases from J, with 16 bases between. The CDR3 reads CASSSRPGYTSYEQYF. The CDR3 bases are TGTGCCAGCAGTTCTAGGCCGGGATACACCTCCTACGAGCAGTACTTC.

This clonotype is medium-sized in the sample. V usage is TRBV5-1 and J usage is TRBJ1-4; D not resolved. In germline, CDR1 is SGHRS, CDR2 YFSETQ. Trimming stripped 5 bases from V and 0 bases from J, with 8 bases between. This CDR3 is 14 amino acids long. The CDR3 spells CASRPGATNEKLFF. The CDR3 nucleotides read TGCGCCAGCAGACCCGGAGCAACTAATGAAAAACTGTTTTTT.

By sample share, this clonotype is medium-sized. The chain recombines TRBV12-3 or TRBV12-4 with TRBJ2-3, with D possibly matching TRBD1 (5 bases). This CDR3 has 16 amino acids. V shed 5 bases and J shed 0 bases, with 15 bases lying between them. The CDR3 loop is CASSRARGASTDTQYF. DNA for the CDR3: TGTGCCAGCAGTAGGGCCCGTGGGGCTAGCACAGATACGCAGTATTTT.